The present entry profiles one TCR beta chain with its context. This CDR3 contains 14 residues. The germline CDR1 and CDR2 sequences are MNHEY and SVGAGI. With V trimmed by 6 bases and J by 4 bases, 6 bases remained unmatched. The data were taken from a study of graft-versus-host responses after intestinal transplantation. The data were produced by immunoSEQ multiplex PCR, yet TCRdb's version contains in-frame clones alone and is incomplete. The sample records about 43,000 clones, about 95% being singletons. The sequencing here drew on PBMCs, taken approximately 360 days after intestinal transplant. This sequence originates from a human patient who received an intestinal transplant, so some T cells may come from the graft donor. The J gene is TRBJ1-1, the V gene TRBV6-5, with 9 nucleotides matching TRBD1. The CDR3: CASSPGQGFTEAFF. The CDR3 DNA is TGTGCCAGCAGCCCCGGACAGGGGTTCACTGAAGCTTTCTTT.